A selection of T cell receptor beta chains follows, all from one sample in a study of CD8+CD57+ T cells in acquired aplastic anemia. A single record per CDR3 protein comes from TCRdb applying MiXCR to the reads. The table lists some 180,000 distinct CDR3 sequences, less than 65% of them singletons, with approximately 42% in the top ten. Sequencing used sorted CD4+, CD8+, or CD8+CD57+ T cells (not recorded which) from PBMCs. The receptors were sampled from a human donor with aplastic anemia. CDR3s include the opening cysteine and the closing phenylalanine or tryptophan. Each record gives: D gene, J gene, clone size, V gene, CDR3 DNA, CDR3 protein. D genes are given only for firm matches. Rows may omit the clone size; those that give it use once, few, many or a size class.

- TRBJ1-3 many TRBV5-1 TGCGCCAGCAGCCTATCCGGAGGCAACTCTGGAAACACCATATATTTT CASSLSGGNSGNTIYF
- TRBJ2-2 - TRBV20-1 TGCAGTGCACCCGAACAGGGCCGCGAGACCGGGGAGCTGTTTTTT CSAPEQGRETGELFF
- TRBJ2-5 - TRBV12-3/TRBV12-4 TGTGCCAGCAGTTCGGACCCCCCAGAGACCCAGTACTTC CASSSDPPETQYF
TRBD2 TRBJ2-1 - TRBV5-4 TGTGCCAGCAGCTTGGTGACTAGCGGGAGCAATGAGCAGTTCTTC CASSLVTSGSNEQFF
- TRBJ2-7 - TRBV7-9 TGTGCCAGCAGCCCCCCCGGGGGAAGGTGGTACGAGCAGTACTTC CASSPPGGRWYEQYF
- TRBJ2-7 - TRBV7-2 TGTGCCAGCAGCTTAGGTCGGACCGGCTACGAGCAGTACTTC CASSLGRTGYEQYF
- TRBJ2-2 many TRBV6-5 TGTGCCAGCAGTTACTCAGGGACCACCGGGGAGCTGTTTTTT CASSYSGTTGELFF
TRBD2 TRBJ2-7 - TRBV10-3 TGTGCCATCACTCAGGGAGCGGGACGTGAGGCCTACGAGCAGTACTTC CAITQGAGREAYEQYF
- TRBJ2-7 - TRBV2 TGTGCCAGCAGCCCTGTGGCCGCCGAGCAGTACTTC CASSPVAAEQYF
- TRBJ2-5 - TRBV10-1 TGCGCCAGCAGTGAAGGACTTGAGACCCAGTACTTC CASSEGLETQYF
- TRBJ1-4 once TRBV5-6 TGTGCCAGCAGCCGGACAGTAAATGAAAAACTGTTTTTT CASSRTVNEKLFF
TRBD1 TRBJ2-3 - TRBV5-1 TGCGCCAGCAGCACGGGACAGGGCTTCACAGATACGCAGTATTTT CASSTGQGFTDTQYF
- TRBJ1-2 many TRBV19 TGTGCCAGTAGTATTGGACAGCTTAGCTACACCTTC CASSIGQLSYTF
- TRBJ1-4 many TRBV4-1 TGCGCCAGCAGCCAAGGGACAGATAATGAAAAACTGTTTTTT CASSQGTDNEKLFF
- TRBJ2-1 - TRBV29-1 TGCAGCGTGGAGAGTCTATACAATGAGCAGTTCTTC CSVESLYNEQFF
- TRBJ2-7 - TRBV19 TGTGCCAGTAGTACACTCTTCGGACGGGACGAGCAGTACTTC CASSTLFGRDEQYF
- TRBJ2-7 few TRBV4-2 TGTGCCAGCAGCCAAGAGGCAGGGAGGAACGAGCAGTACTTC CASSQEAGRNEQYF
- TRBJ1-3 - TRBV7-9 TGTGCCAGCAGCTTAGATCGGGCAGGGGGAAACACCATATATTTT CASSLDRAGGNTIYF
- TRBJ2-2 - TRBV24-1 TGTGCCACCAGTGATCGTACCGGGGAGCTGTTTTTT CATSDRTGELFF
- TRBJ1-1 once TRBV10-3 TGTGCCATCAGTGTGGACGGAACGGTAGCTGAAGCTTTCTTT CAISVDGTVAEAFF
TRBD1 TRBJ2-2 - TRBV7-2 TGTGCCAGCAGCTGGCCGGGACAGGGCTACGGCGGGGAGCTGTTTTTT CASSWPGQGYGGELFF
TRBD1 TRBJ2-5 few TRBV7-9 TGTGCCAGCAGCCCCCAAGGGACAGGGGAAGAGACCCAGTACTTC CASSPQGTGEETQYF
- TRBJ2-5 once TRBV2 TGTGCCGGCAGTGAGTTGGGGGAGACCCAGTACTTC CAGSELGETQYF
- TRBJ2-7 - TRBV2 TGTGCCAGCAGTGAAGTTCTGACCAGCGCCTACGAGCAGTACTTC CASSEVLTSAYEQYF
- TRBJ1-1 - TRBV10-3 TGTGCCATCGTTATGGGCCCGAACACTGAAGCTTTCTTT CAIVMGPNTEAFF
- TRBJ2-7 - TRBV7-3 TGTGCCAGCAGCTTGGTGGGGTTATACGAGCAGTACTTC CASSLVGLYEQYF
- TRBJ1-4 few TRBV6-5 TGTGCCAGCAGTTATTCGACAGCGGGGCCCCTTGAAAAACTGTTTTTT CASSYSTAGPLEKLFF
- TRBJ1-6 - TRBV15 TGTGCCACCAGCAGAGCGCGGGAGGGTAATTCACCCCTCCACTTT CATSRAREGNSPLHF
TRBD1 TRBJ2-2 - TRBV10-3 TGTGCCACCAAATGGACGGGGGACAGGGCGGGCGGGGAGCTGTTTTTT CATKWTGDRAGGELFF
- TRBJ1-5 - TRBV4-1 TGCGCCAGCAGCCAAGCCGGATATCAGCCCCAGCATTTT CASSQAGYQPQHF
- TRBJ1-2 - TRBV20-1 TGCAGTGCGCCCGGGACGGGAAACTATGGCTACACCTTC CSAPGTGNYGYTF
- TRBJ2-3 - TRBV7-6 TGTGCCAGCAGCCTGACGAAACTCGATACGCAGTATTTT CASSLTKLDTQYF
TRBD1 TRBJ1-4 few TRBV6-1 TGTGCCAGCAGTTCCGGGACAGGATCCGAAAAACTGTTTTTT CASSSGTGSEKLFF
TRBD2 TRBJ2-3 - TRBV7-7 TGTGCCAGCAGCTCTACTAGCGGCCGAACAGATACGCAGTATTTT CASSSTSGRTDTQYF
- TRBJ2-4 - TRBV10-3 TGTGCCATCAGTGAGACTGGGGCGGGTATAGCCAAAAACATTCAGTACTTC CAISETGAGIAKNIQYF
- TRBJ1-2 - TRBV7-2 TGTGCCAGCAGCAGATACGAAGGGTCTGGAAACACCTTC CASSRYEGSGNTF
TRBD1 TRBJ1-2 - TRBV5-1 TGTGCCAGCAGCCCGGGACAGGGGGATGGCTACACCTTC CASSPGQGDGYTF
- TRBJ1-3 - TRBV10-3 TGTGCCATTCGCGGGGCGGCTGGAAACACCATATATTTT CAIRGAAGNTIYF
TRBD1 TRBJ2-3 - TRBV29-1 TGCAGCGTTGAGGGACAGGGTCAGGTAACGCAGTATTTT CSVEGQGQVTQYF
TRBD1 TRBJ2-7 - TRBV7-9 TGTGCCAGCAGCTTAGCCCCCTCGACAGGGCCTCGCGAGCAGTACTTC CASSLAPSTGPREQYF
- TRBJ2-7 - TRBV7-2 TGTGCCAGCAGCTTAAGCAGCGAGTTCCCCTACGAGCAGTACTTC CASSLSSEFPYEQYF
- TRBJ1-5 - TRBV9 TGTGCCAGCAGCGTAGAGGTTTGGGTTTACCTTTATAGCAATCAGCCCCAGCATTTT CASSVEVWVYLYSNQPQHF